This T cell receptor beta chain was sequenced in a study of control samples from healthy donors and cancer patients. Profiling relied on immunoSEQ multiplex PCR, and the TCRdb table lists in-frame clones only, not all of them. The sample contains around 110,000 clones, 85% to 95% of which appear only once. Trimming took 1 base from V and 0 from J; bases not matched to a gene: 11. CDR1 is KGHSH and CDR2 is LQKENI in the germline V gene. The length of the CDR3 is 18 residues. The specimen sequenced was blood. The sequence came from a man aged 30 to 45 in good health. The rearrangement links TRBV18 to TRBJ1-1; 7 bases are a match to TRBD1. CDR3 in DNA: TGTGCCAGCTCACCACTCCGGCAGGGGGACTCGGTGAACACTGAAGCTTTCTTT. This sequence encodes CASSPLRQGDSVNTEAFF.